The 20 T cell receptor beta chains in this list originate from one sample, sequenced in a study of T cells expressing NK-cell markers. TCRdb re-called the 5' RACE reads; one entry per CDR3 protein, DNA not given. Reported are some 440,000 distinct CDR3 sequences; the ten largest clones contain over 1.1%. Sequencing input: blood T cells: a sorted CD56 or NKG2C T cell subset, CD4+ or CD8+ T cells, or bulk PBMC T cells (not recorded which). These receptor sequences come from a woman aged 50 to 65 in good health.

This chain connects TRBV5-1 to TRBJ2-3. The length of the CDR3 is 15 residues. Germline V gene lookup returns CDR1 SGHRS and CDR2 YFSETQ. CDR3: CASSLAPYDTDTQYF.

This rearrangement joins TRBV10-2 to TRBJ2-5; no DNA is available, so the TRBD2 call from TCRdb remains unchecked. The germline V gene encodes CDR1 WSHSY and CDR2 SAAADI. This CDR3 has 16 amino acids. This CDR3 is CASYPLAGGIQETQYF.

The chain recombines TRBV29-1 with TRBJ2-1. The CDR3 extends over 14 amino acids. Germline-derived CDR1 and CDR2 are SQVTM and ANQGSEA. The CDR3 is CSVVRLTLGDEQFF.

The chain is built from TRBV29-1 and TRBJ2-3. Looked up from germline, CDR1 is SQVTM and CDR2 is ANQGSEA. The CDR3 sequence is 13 residues long. The CDR3 sequence is CSVVRTVTDTQYF.

CDR3 sequence: CSARLVTVDYSPLHF. The J gene is TRBJ1-6, the V gene TRBV20-1; the TCRdb call, TRBD1, lacks DNA for checking. The CDR3 totals 15 residues. The V gene's germline CDR1 is DFQATT and CDR2 SNEGSKA (reference sequence).

The chain recombines TRBV6-5 with TRBJ2-3; the TCRdb D gene call, TRBD2, has no DNA to confirm it. The V gene's germline CDR1 is MNHEY and CDR2 SVGAGI. There are 14 residues in the CDR3. This CDR3 is CASKGGGPVGTQYF.

The genes are TRBV12-3 or TRBV12-4 and TRBJ2-3; TCRdb returns TRBD2, unconfirmable since there is no DNA. The CDR3 covers 15 residues. The CDR3 sequence is CASSLASGLLDTQYF.

This sequence joins TRBV7-2 and TRBJ2-7. The CDR3 contains 14 residues. Per the germline V gene, CDR1 is SGHTA and CDR2 is FQGNSA. This CDR3 is CASSLDSLYYEQYF.

CDR3 in amino acids: CATSDLGQGGRAQYF. The rearrangement uses TRBV24-1 and TRBJ2-3; TCRdb picks TRBD1, but there is no DNA to check that call. The germline CDR1 and CDR2 sequences are KGHDR and SFDVKD. This CDR3 contains 15 residues.

The chain is built from TRBV18 and TRBJ2-2. This CDR3 has 13 residues. Germline assignment: CDR1 KGHSH and CDR2 LQKENI. The CDR3 loop is CASSPPPNSEPFF.

V usage is TRBV6-1 and J usage is TRBJ2-3. The CDR3 spans 12 residues. Germline lookup yields CDR1 MNHNS and CDR2 SASEGT. The chain's CDR3 is CASSEASDTQYF.

This chain links TRBV4-1 with TRBJ1-5. Germline V gives CDR1 MGHRA, CDR2 YSYEKL. The CDR3 extends over 16 amino acids. The CDR3 here is CASSPQRGGQGQPQHF.

The chain has TRBV5-1 and TRBJ1-1. Per the germline V gene, CDR1 is SGHRS and CDR2 is YFSETQ. This CDR3 contains 13 residues. The CDR3 sequence is CATREAPNTEAFF.

The rearrangement uses TRBV12-5 and TRBJ2-7; no DNA is available, so the TRBD2 call from TCRdb remains unchecked. Germline V lookup: CDR1 LGHNT, CDR2 FRNRAP. The CDR3 length is 16 residues. CDR3 in amino acids: CASGLVLTSGSYEQYF.

The CDR3 sequence: CASSSPGPDPYTF. The J gene is TRBJ1-2, the V gene TRBV7-9; TCRdb returns TRBD1, unconfirmable since there is no DNA. CDR1 and CDR2 from the germline V gene are SEHNR and FQNEAQ (reference sequence). The CDR3 length is 13 residues.

The chain combines TRBV12-3 or TRBV12-4 with TRBJ2-5; TCRdb's D gene call, TRBD1, goes unchecked for lack of DNA. CDR3 length: 17 residues. The chain's CDR3 is CASSRHGQGAVRETQYF.

V usage is TRBV6-6 and J usage is TRBJ2-1; the D call of TRBD2 rests on TCRdb alone, since no DNA is present to check it. Germline CDR1 reads MNHNY; CDR2 reads SVGAGI (reference sequence). The length of the CDR3 is 15 residues. CDR3 loop: CASSSQAGIGYEQFF.

The chain recombines TRBV6-1 with TRBJ1-2; without DNA, the TCRdb call of TRBD1 cannot be checked. The CDR3 has 12 amino acids. Germline V gene sequence: CDR1 MNHNS, CDR2 SASEGT. The CDR3 sequence is CASSAGGDGYTF.

The rearrangement links TRBV9 to TRBJ2-1; the D gene TCRdb calls, TRBD1, cannot be checked with no DNA. The length of the CDR3 is 15 residues. The germline gives CDR1 SGDLS, CDR2 YYNGEE. CDR3 amino acids: CASSVMPWTANEQFF.

The chain links TRBV7-8 to TRBJ2-1; TCRdb's assignment of TRBD2 cannot be checked, as there is no DNA. This CDR3 spans 14 amino acids. Germline CDR1 reads SGHVS; CDR2 reads FQNEAQ. CDR3 sequence reads: CASSSLSVSGEQFF.